The 9 T cell receptor beta chains below all came from one sample that was sequenced in a study of T cell responses to AZD1222 COVID-19 vaccine. The method was immunoSEQ multiplex PCR; TCRdb's version includes in-frame clones alone and lacks a portion of them. The table includes about 170,000 clones, 90% detected once. The sample was peripheral blood, taken on day 0 of AZD1222 vaccination. Receptors were obtained from an adult in good health.

The CDR3 protein is CASSPRGAGNTIYF. Written as DNA, the CDR3 is TGTGCCAGCAGCCCCCGGGGCGCCGGAAACACCATATATTTT. The chain joins TRBV6-5 to TRBJ1-3; TRBD1 is a possible D gene (5 bases). Between the trimmed V and J ends, which lost 6 bases and 4 bases, there was a span of 13 bases. The germline CDR1 and CDR2 sequences are MNHEY and SVGAGI. The CDR3 is 14 amino acids.

The chain couples TRBV6-2 or TRBV6-3 to TRBJ2-2; TRBD2 matches 7 bases. There are 14 residues in the CDR3. J was trimmed by 12 bases and V by 5 bases; bases with no gene match: 12. CDR1 and CDR2 (germline): MNHEY, SVGEGT. CDR3 nucleotides: TGTGCCAGCAGTGGGTCGGCGGGGGAAGGGAAGCTGTTTTTT. Its translation: CASSGSAGEGKLFF.

The V gene is TRBV6-5, the J gene TRBJ1-2; maybe TRBD1 (5 bases). This CDR3 comprises 15 residues. The germline CDR1 and CDR2 sequences are MNHEY and SVGAGI. V dropped 2 bases and J dropped 5 bases, with 15 bases sitting between them. CDR3 coding DNA: TGTGCCAGCAGTTACAGTTCAGGGAATACGTATGGCTACACCTTC. This codes for CASSYSSGNTYGYTF.

This chain joins TRBV27 and TRBJ2-3; TRBD2 aligns across 8 bases. The CDR3 has 13 residues. With V trimmed by 8 bases and J by 1 base, 2 bases remained unmatched. Germline CDR1 is MNHEY and CDR2 is SMNVEV (reference sequence). This CDR3 is CASRRGGTDTQYF. The DNA for the CDR3 is TGTGCCAGCCGGCGGGGGGGCACAGATACGCAGTATTTT.

This clone showed up just a few times. This rearrangement joins TRBV18 to TRBJ2-3; the D gene is possibly TRBD1 (7 bases). The V gene's germline CDR1 is KGHSH and CDR2 LQKENI. Between the trimmed V and J ends, which lost 3 bases and 5 bases, there was a span of 15 bases. The CDR3 totals 15 residues. The CDR3 DNA follows: TGTGCCAGCTCACCGACTAGGGGGCCCGGAGATACGCAGTATTTT. It is translated as CASSPTRGPGDTQYF.

The V gene is TRBV5-1, the J gene TRBJ1-2; D possibly corresponds to TRBD1 (6 bases). The V gene lost 4 bases and the J gene lost 0 bases, with 22 bases spanning the gap. The germline V gene encodes CDR1 SGHRS and CDR2 YFSETQ. The CDR3 length is 18 residues. CDR3 DNA sequence: TGCGCCAGCAGCCGTGCACCCGCAACGGGGGGCACTAACTATGGCTACACCTTC. This gives the protein CASSRAPATGGTNYGYTF.

The chain joins TRBV3-1 (or the pseudogene TRBV3-2) to TRBJ1-2, with D unclear. The V gene lost 2 bases and the J gene lost 8 bases, with 18 bases spanning the gap. Looked up from germline, CDR1 is LGHDT and CDR2 is YNNKEL (reference sequence). This CDR3 spans 15 amino acids. The CDR3 DNA follows: TGTGCCAGCAGCCAAAGGCTTAGGACTTGGGAGGGCTACACCTTC. Its translation is CASSQRLRTWEGYTF.

The chain carries TRBV7-2 and TRBJ2-7, with 14 bases lining up with TRBD2. Germline loops: CDR1 SGHTA, CDR2 FQGNSA. Trimming cost V 5 bases and J 0 bases; bases outside gene matches: 3. CDR3 size: 16 residues. The CDR3 sequence: CASSLGLAGGSYEQYF. The CDR3 bases are TGTGCCAGCAGCCTCGGACTAGCGGGGGGCTCCTACGAGCAGTACTTC.

The V and J genes are TRBV5-4 and TRBJ2-7; possible D gene TRBD2, 6 bases. V was pared by 0 bases and J by 2 bases, with 12 bases between. The CDR3 covers 15 residues. Germline V gene sequence: CDR1 SGHNT, CDR2 YYREEE (reference sequence). The CDR3 reads CASSLGGGATYEQYF. In DNA, the CDR3 is TGTGCCAGCAGCTTGGGTGGCGGGGCCACCTACGAGCAGTACTTC.